The 19 T cell receptor beta chains below were found in one sample sequenced in a study of blood T cells in healthy people across ages. Primers used in a second PCR of roughly 6 to 11 cycles were a sample-barcoded 5' primer and a J-beta primer mix. TCRdb re-analysed the 5' RACE reads in MiXCR, keeping a single row per CDR3 protein. The top ten hold about 11% of the sample, which has roughly 1,500,000 distinct CDR3 sequences, roughly 32% seen once. The sequenced sample consisted of blood. The receptors come from a woman in her thirties in good health.

The V and J genes are TRBV9 and TRBJ2-5, with 12 bases that match TRBD2. The trim removed 4 bases at V and 7 bases at J, leaving 5 bases unmatched. The CDR3 runs 14 residues. Germline values: CDR1 SGDLS, CDR2 YYNGEE. CDR3 loop: CASSLGTSGRTQYF. CDR3 DNA: TGTGCCAGCAGCTTAGGGACTAGCGGGCGGACCCAGTACTTC.

This clonotype occurred many times. The gene calls are TRBV10-3 and TRBJ2-1; unclear D gene. The germline V and J ends were trimmed by 8 bases and 10 bases, with 15 bases remaining between them. The V gene's germline CDR1 is ENHRY and CDR2 SYGVKD. The CDR3 has 12 residues. CDR3 amino acids: CAIQNDVGEQFF. In DNA, the CDR3 is TGTGCCATCCAAAATGACGTGGGGGAGCAGTTCTTC.

Many counts were recorded for this clonotype. This chain uses TRBV6-1 with TRBJ2-7, with D hard to call. V was trimmed by 3 bases and J by 4 bases, leaving 7 bases between them. Germline CDR1 and CDR2: MNHNS and SASEGT. This CDR3 is built from 12 residues. In nucleotides, the CDR3 is TGTGCCAGCAGTGATACTTCATACGAGCAGTACTTC. Its protein is CASSDTSYEQYF.

The V gene is TRBV10-3, the J gene TRBJ1-3, with a weak D call TRBD1 (5 bases). V shed 10 bases and J shed 1 base, with 14 bases lying between them. This CDR3 spans 14 amino acids. The germline V gene has CDR1 ENHRY and CDR2 SYGVKD. The CDR3 protein is CATLAGVSGNTIYF. In DNA, the CDR3 is TGTGCCACCCTCGCGGGGGTATCTGGAAACACCATATATTTT.

The chain couples TRBV6-2 or TRBV6-3 to TRBJ2-1, with 14 bases lining up with TRBD2. There are 16 residues in the CDR3. V gave up 5 bases and J gave up 8 bases; unmatched junction bases: 8. Per the germline V gene, CDR1 is MNHEY and CDR2 is SVGEGT. CDR3 nucleotide sequence: TGTGCCAGCAGTGGGAGAGGACTAGCGGGGGGCGATGAGCAGTTCTTC. It codes for CASSGRGLAGGDEQFF.

This clonotype was recorded a few times. The rearrangement links TRBV9 to TRBJ2-3; TRBD2 aligns across 12 bases. CDR3 length: 17 amino acids. Germline V gene lookup returns CDR1 SGDLS and CDR2 YYNGEE. V dropped 4 bases and J dropped 0; count of bases not matched to a gene: 6. The CDR3 sequence is CASSPRTSGMSTDTQYF. CDR3 bases: TGTGCCAGCAGCCCCCGGACTAGCGGGATGAGCACAGATACGCAGTATTTT.

Concerning this clonotype: At one boundary the junction diverges from the germline segment, which might be a read error. This chain connects TRBV4-1 to TRBJ2-2; D is ambiguous. Per the germline V gene, CDR1 is MGHRA and CDR2 is YSYEKL. CDR3 length equals 16 residues. The CDR3 region is CASSQEGLPNTEELFF. DNA of the CDR3: TGCGCCAGCAGCCAAGAAGGGCTCCCGAACACCGAGGAGCTGTTTTTT.

The chain has TRBV2 and TRBJ1-1; D unresolved. The CDR3 is 13 residues long. Germline assignment: CDR1 SNHLY and CDR2 FYNNEI. Trimming cost V 7 bases and J 6 bases, with 15 bases left between them. The CDR3 DNA reads as TGTGCCAGCATCGTCGCTCGGATGGCTGAAGCTTTCTTT. Its protein is CASIVARMAEAFF.

This chain uses TRBV7-3 with TRBJ1-2, with 7 bases identical to TRBD1. Germline V CDR1 and CDR2: SGHTA, FQGTGA. The V and J ends lost 2 bases and 6 bases, in that order; junction bases with no gene match: 3. This CDR3 comprises 13 residues. This chain's CDR3 is CASSLRGTDGYTF. The CDR3, as DNA: TGTGCCAGCAGCTTACGGGGGACAGATGGCTACACCTTC.

This clonotype was recorded many times. The CDR3 protein is CASSFTLGEQYF. Here the CDR3 DNA reads TGTGCCAGCAGCTTTACCCTAGGGGAGCAGTACTTC. The rearrangement links TRBV7-6 to TRBJ2-7; D is unresolved. The CDR3 length is 12 residues. Trimming cost V 3 bases and J 7 bases, with 10 bases left between them. Looked up from germline, CDR1 is SGHVS and CDR2 is FNYEAQ. Full variable domain (missing parts from reference TRBV7-6 and TRBJ2-7): GAGVSQSPRYKVTKRGQDVALRCDPISGHVSLYWYRQALGQGPEFLTYFNYEAQQDKSGLPNDRFSAERPEGSISTLTIQRTEQRDSAMYRCASSFTLGEQYFGPGTRLTVT.

J is TRBJ2-2 and V is TRBV5-1; 12 bases align to TRBD2. Germline trimming cut 6 bases from V and 5 bases from J; bases unmatched to any gene: 8. The germline V gene has CDR1 SGHRS and CDR2 YFSETQ. The CDR3 runs 16 residues. The CDR3 loop is CASTVSTSGGTGELFF. CDR3 sequence (DNA): TGCGCCAGCACAGTCTCGACTAGCGGGGGAACCGGGGAGCTGTTTTTT.

V gene TRBV6-2 or TRBV6-3 combines with J gene TRBJ2-5; 9 bases agree with TRBD2. Per the germline V gene, CDR1 is MNHEY and CDR2 is SVGEGT. After removal of 6 bases from V and 2 bases from J, the junction contained 4 bases not matched to a gene. The CDR3 covers 14 residues. The CDR3 DNA follows: TGTGCCAGCAGGCGAGGACTAGCGCAAGAGACCCAGTACTTC. This translates into CASRRGLAQETQYF.

V gene TRBV9 combines with J gene TRBJ2-1; D remains ambiguous. Deletions cut 0 bases from V and 6 bases from J, with 16 bases between. Germline loops: CDR1 SGDLS, CDR2 YYNGEE. This CDR3 region has 16 residues. The CDR3 spells CASSVGLNPDPNEQFF. In DNA form, the CDR3 reads TGTGCCAGCAGCGTAGGCCTCAATCCGGACCCCAATGAGCAGTTCTTC.

The gene calls are TRBV6-1 and TRBJ1-6; D is uncertain. The germline CDR1 and CDR2 sequences are MNHNS and SASEGT. Trimming cost V 2 bases and J 9 bases, with 11 bases left between them. This CDR3 is 14 amino acids long. In nucleotides, the CDR3 is TGTGCCAGCAGTGAACCTATTTTTAGTTCACCCCTCCACTTT. Protein sequence: CASSEPIFSSPLHF.

Regarding this clonotype: A junction boundary mismatches the germline segment, possibly from a read error. This rearrangement joins TRBV7-9 to TRBJ2-5; 7 bases agree with TRBD1. The germline V gene has CDR1 SEHNR and CDR2 FQNEAQ (reference sequence). The CDR3 runs to 14 residues. The CDR3 here is CASSLTGEGETQNF. The CDR3 bases are TGTGCCAGCAGCTTAACAGGGGAAGGAGAGACCCAGAACTTC.

This clonotype was picked up a small number of times. This rearrangement joins TRBV9 to TRBJ2-5; D gene unclear. Judging by the DNA end, TRBJ2-7 fits better; the J call may be wrong. This CDR3 spans 13 amino acids. Germline assignment: CDR1 SGDLS and CDR2 YYNGEE. DNA of the CDR3: TGTGCCAGCAGCGGGACGGATCTCCGCGAGCAGTACTTC. It encodes CASSGTDLREQYF.

This clonotype turned up a few times. The J gene is TRBJ2-7, the V gene TRBV10-3; 7 bases line up with TRBD1. V lost 4 bases to trimming and J lost 2 bases; unmatched junction nucleotides: 8. Germline CDR1 and CDR2: ENHRY and SYGVKD. The CDR3 consists of 15 residues. CDR3 nucleotide sequence: TGTGCCATCAGTGGTGGCAGGGGGTCTACCTACGAGCAGTACTTC. Its translation is CAISGGRGSTYEQYF.

This sequence joins TRBV12-3 or TRBV12-4 and TRBJ2-3, with 9 positions matching TRBD2. The V segment lost 6 bases and the J segment 0 bases; nucleotides outside the gene matches: 7. The CDR3 contains 16 residues. The CDR3 DNA is TGTGCCAGCAGGGTAGGGCTAGCGGGGAGCACAGATACGCAGTATTTT. Translated, it gives CASRVGLAGSTDTQYF.

The sample holds a few counts of this clonotype. V gene TRBV20-1 combines with J gene TRBJ2-3; 9 nucleotides match TRBD1. The CDR3 has 16 residues. After removal of 5 bases from V and 5 bases from J, the junction contained 14 bases not matched to a gene. The germline V gene has CDR1 DFQATT and CDR2 SNEGSKA (reference sequence). The CDR3 loop reads CSAGPPPGQGLDTQYF. In DNA form, the CDR3 reads TGCAGTGCTGGACCACCCCCGGGACAGGGTTTAGATACGCAGTATTTT.